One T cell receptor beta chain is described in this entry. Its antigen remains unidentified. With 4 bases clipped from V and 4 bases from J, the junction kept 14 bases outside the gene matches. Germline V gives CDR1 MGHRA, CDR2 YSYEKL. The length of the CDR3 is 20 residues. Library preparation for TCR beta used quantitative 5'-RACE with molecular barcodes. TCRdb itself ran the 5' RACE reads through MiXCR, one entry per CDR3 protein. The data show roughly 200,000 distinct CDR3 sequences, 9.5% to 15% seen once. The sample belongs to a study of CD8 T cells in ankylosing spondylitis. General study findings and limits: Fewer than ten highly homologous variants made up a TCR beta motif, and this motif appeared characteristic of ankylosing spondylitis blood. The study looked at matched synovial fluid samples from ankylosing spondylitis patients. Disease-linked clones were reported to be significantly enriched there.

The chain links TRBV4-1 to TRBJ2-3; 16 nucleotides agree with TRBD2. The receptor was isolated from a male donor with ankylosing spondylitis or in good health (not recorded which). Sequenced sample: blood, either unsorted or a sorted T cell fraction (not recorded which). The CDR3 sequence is CASSLRYDLGTSGGADTQYF. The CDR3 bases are TGCGCCAGCAGCCTAAGATACGACCTAGGGACTAGCGGGGGGGCAGATACGCAGTATTTT.